This T cell receptor beta chain was found in a study of T cells in Graves' hyperthyroidism and ophthalmopathy. CDR1 and CDR2 (germline): DFQATT, SNEGSKA (reference sequence). This CDR3 has 14 amino acids. V was clipped by 3 bases and J by 5 bases, with 16 bases between them. TCR beta CDR3 region amplification was performed from RNA transcripts. During a first-round RT-PCR of the TCR CDR3, the HTBI primer set was used. TCRdb ran MiXCR on the multiplex PCR reads and lists one entry per CDR3 protein. The sample includes 500,000 to 600,000 distinct CDR3 sequences, approximately 16% of them seen just once. This clonotype appeared many times. Its target is unknown. Newly diagnosed hyperthyroidism, duration under 2 months, in patients aged 18 to 65. Study findings and constraints: The authors' 13 V-J model separated ophthalmopathy from stable hyperthyroidism.

This TCR was recovered from a woman aged 18-29 years with Graves' hyperthyroidism. The rearrangement links TRBV20-1 to TRBJ2-5; D is uncertain. Sequenced sample: blood. In DNA form, the CDR3 reads TGCAGTGCTAGGACCTCCCAGGCCTCGGAGACCCAGTACTTC. It encodes CSARTSQASETQYF.